The 7 T cell receptor beta chains below were found in one sample sequenced in a study of cytomegalovirus exposure and HLA in healthy donors. A multiplex PCR was run with 60 Vbeta primers and 13 Jbeta primers. The method was immunoSEQ multiplex PCR; TCRdb's version includes in-frame clones alone and lacks a portion of them. Counted here are tens of thousands of clones, approximately 84% occurring once; the ten biggest clones make up around 5.6%. Material: PBMCs. The receptors here all came from a woman aged 18 to 35 in good health and CMV-seropositive.

The chain is built from TRBV6-5 and TRBJ1-1, with a possible D match to TRBD1 (6 bases). The V gene's germline CDR1 is MNHEY and CDR2 SVGAGI. This CDR3 comprises 14 residues. Between the trimmed V and J ends, which lost 2 bases and 4 bases, there was a span of 11 bases. CDR3 sequence reads: CASSYHRVGTEAFF. The CDR3 nucleotides are TGTGCCAGCAGTTACCACAGGGTAGGCACTGAAGCTTTCTTT.

The rearrangement uses TRBV4-1 and TRBJ1-1, with 7 positions matching TRBD1. V was pared by 1 base and J by 5 bases, with 10 bases of the junction left unmatched. CDR1 MGHRA and CDR2 YSYEKL come from the germline V gene. The CDR3 is made up of 16 amino acids. The CDR3 here is CASSQVFLGQRTEAFF. The CDR3 DNA reads as TGCGCCAGCAGCCAAGTTTTCTTGGGACAGAGAACTGAAGCTTTCTTT.

The CDR3: CASSRPTRADTQYF. Written as DNA, the CDR3 is TGTGCCAGCAGCCGGCCCACTAGGGCAGATACGCAGTATTTT. The J gene is TRBJ2-3, the V gene TRBV14, with a tentative D call TRBD2 (5 bases). The length of the CDR3 is 14 residues. V lost 4 bases to trimming and J lost 4 bases, with 12 bases between them. Germline CDR1 is SGHDN and CDR2 is FVKESK. Variable domain in full (rest from reference TRBV14 and TRBJ2-3): EAGVTQFPSHSVIEKGQTVTLRCDPISGHDNLYWYRRVMGKEIKFLLHFVKESKQDESGMPNNRFLAERTGGTYSTLKVQPAELEDSGVYFCASSRPTRADTQYFGPGTRLTVL.

The V gene is TRBV5-4, the J gene TRBJ2-1; 8 bases fit TRBD2. The CDR3 sequence is 16 residues long. CDR1 and CDR2 (germline): SGHNT, YYREEE (reference sequence). Trimming removed 1 base from V and 1 base from J; junction bases left unmatched: 4. The CDR3 DNA is TGTGCCAGCAGCTTGTCTGCGGGGGGTTCCTACAATGAGCAGTTCTTC. Protein product: CASSLSAGGSYNEQFF.

The J gene is TRBJ2-2, the V gene TRBV7-6; the match to TRBD1 covers 7 bases. The CDR3 loop spans 14 amino acids. Germline V gene lookup returns CDR1 SGHVS and CDR2 FNYEAQ. The V and J ends lost 4 bases and 1 base, in that order; junction bases with no gene match: 0. Here the CDR3 reads CASSSGGNTGELFF. The CDR3 DNA reads as TGTGCCAGCAGCTCAGGGGGGAACACCGGGGAGCTGTTTTTT.

This chain uses TRBV5-5 with TRBJ2-7, with D possibly TRBD1 on 6 matching bases. Per the germline V gene, CDR1 is SGHKS and CDR2 is YYEKEE (reference sequence). The CDR3 length is 16 residues. Trimming removed 4 bases from V and 2 bases from J, with 19 bases in between. The CDR3 DNA reads TGTGCCAGCAGCCCTGGGGGCCCAGGGTATGCCTACGAGCAGTACTTC. It codes for CASSPGGPGYAYEQYF.

This chain uses TRBV6-4 with TRBJ2-3; 12 positions match TRBD2. The V and J ends lost 8 bases and 6 bases, in that order; junction bases with no gene match: 6. This CDR3 is built from 14 residues. CDR1 and CDR2 (germline): MRHNA, SNTAGT. This CDR3 is CASAASGGVDTQYF. The DNA for the CDR3 is TGTGCCAGCGCTGCTAGCGGGGGGGTCGATACGCAGTATTTT.